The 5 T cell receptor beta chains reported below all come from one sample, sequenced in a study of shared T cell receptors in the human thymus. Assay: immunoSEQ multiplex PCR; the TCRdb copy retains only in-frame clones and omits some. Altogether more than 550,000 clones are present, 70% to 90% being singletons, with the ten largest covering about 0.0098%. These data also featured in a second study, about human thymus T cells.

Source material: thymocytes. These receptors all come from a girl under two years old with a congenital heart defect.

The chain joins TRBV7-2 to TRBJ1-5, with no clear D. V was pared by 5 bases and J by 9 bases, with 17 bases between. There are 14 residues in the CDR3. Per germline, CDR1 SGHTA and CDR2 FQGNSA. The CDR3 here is CASSPYSAPGPQHF. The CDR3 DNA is TGTGCCAGCAGCCCATATTCCGCACCAGGGCCCCAGCATTTT.

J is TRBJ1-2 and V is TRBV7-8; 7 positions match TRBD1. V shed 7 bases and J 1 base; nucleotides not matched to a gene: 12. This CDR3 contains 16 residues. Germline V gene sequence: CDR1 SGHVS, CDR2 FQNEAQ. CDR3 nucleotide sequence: TGTGCCAGCACCCATAACCGGGACAGCTTTAACTATGGCTACACCTTC. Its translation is CASTHNRDSFNYGYTF.

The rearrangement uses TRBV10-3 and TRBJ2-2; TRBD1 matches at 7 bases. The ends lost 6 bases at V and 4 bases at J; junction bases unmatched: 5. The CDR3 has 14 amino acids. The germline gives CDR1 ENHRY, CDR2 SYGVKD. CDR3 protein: CAIRDRHPTGELFF. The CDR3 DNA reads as TGTGCCATCAGGGACAGGCATCCCACCGGGGAGCTGTTTTTT.

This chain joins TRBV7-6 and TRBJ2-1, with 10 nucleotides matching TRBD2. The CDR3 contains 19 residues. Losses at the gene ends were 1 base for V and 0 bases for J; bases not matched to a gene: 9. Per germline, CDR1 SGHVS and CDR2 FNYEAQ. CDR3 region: CASSLEWLAGVNSYNEQFF. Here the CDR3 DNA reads TGTGCCAGCAGCTTAGAATGGCTAGCGGGGGTCAACTCCTACAATGAGCAGTTCTTC.

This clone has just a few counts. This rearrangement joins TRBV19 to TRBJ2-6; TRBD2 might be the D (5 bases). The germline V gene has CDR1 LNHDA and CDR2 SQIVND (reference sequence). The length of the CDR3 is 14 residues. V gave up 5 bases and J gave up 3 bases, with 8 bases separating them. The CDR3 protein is CASSSRGGANVLTF. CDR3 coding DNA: TGTGCCAGTAGTTCCCGGGGTGGGGCCAACGTCCTGACTTTC.